The 30 T cell receptor beta chains reported below all come from one sample, sequenced in a study of CD4 T cells in relation to SARS-CoV-2 and coronaviruses. The assay was immunoSEQ multiplex PCR, and TCRdb's table has in-frame clones only and misses some. Of 35,000 to 40,000 clones listed, 77% are singletons. The antigens these receptors bind are not known. The sample taken for sequencing was memory CD4+ T cells from PBMCs, cultured in vitro. These receptors were taken from an adult with COVID-19.

This clone showed up just a few times. The chain employs TRBV28 and TRBJ2-4; D remains unclear. Looked up from germline, CDR1 is MDHEN and CDR2 is SYDVKM. The V and J ends lost 6 bases and 9 bases respectively, with 9 bases between them. The CDR3 spans 11 residues. For the CDR3, the DNA is TGTGCCAGCAGCCTCGACCGCATTCAGTACTTC. This encodes CASSLDRIQYF.

J is TRBJ2-1 and V is TRBV18; the D gene could be TRBD1 or TRBD2 (5 bases each). The germline V and J ends were trimmed by 0 bases and 6 bases, with 12 bases remaining between them. The CDR3 has 15 amino acids. Germline lookup yields CDR1 KGHSH and CDR2 LQKENI. The CDR3 region has the DNA TGTGCCAGCTCACCACCGTTCGGGACCGTCAATGAGCAGTTCTTC. Translating gives CASSPPFGTVNEQFF.

The chain recombines TRBV18 with TRBJ2-1; the match to TRBD1 covers 11 bases. Trimming removed 6 bases from V and 3 bases from J; junction bases left unmatched: 4. This CDR3 has 15 residues. The germline CDR1 and CDR2 sequences are KGHSH and LQKENI. The CDR3 loop is CASSPGTGGYNEQFF. The CDR3 DNA reads as TGTGCCAGCTCTCCCGGGACAGGGGGCTACAATGAGCAGTTCTTC. The full variable domain, completed using reference TRBV18 and TRBJ2-1, is NAGVMQNPRHLVRRRGQEARLRCSPMKGHSHVYWYRQLPEEGLKFMVYLQKENIIDESGMPKERFSAEFPKEGPSILRIQQVVRGDSAAYFCASSPGTGGYNEQFFGPGTRLTVL.

The chain has TRBV19 and TRBJ1-5; 9 positions agree with TRBD1. The CDR3 has 13 residues. Per germline, CDR1 LNHDA and CDR2 SQIVND (reference sequence). J lost 6 bases, V lost 10 bases, and 7 bases had no gene match. In nucleotides, the CDR3 is TGTGCCACAGGACAGGGGCTGTCTCAGCCCCAGCATTTT. It is translated as CATGQGLSQPQHF.

The rearrangement joins TRBV29-1 to TRBJ2-7; 8 bases are a match to TRBD1. The junction had 8 bases not matched to a gene; V was cut back by 1 base and J by 3 bases. Germline-derived CDR1 and CDR2 are SQVTM and ANQGSEA. This CDR3 has 15 residues. DNA for the CDR3: TGCAGCGTTGAAGGTCTGAGTGGACAGGGCTACGAGCAGTACTTC. It is translated as CSVEGLSGQGYEQYF.

This clone was seen a few times. This rearrangement joins TRBV7-2 to TRBJ1-5; perhaps TRBD1 as D (5 bases). V gave up 4 bases and J gave up 8 bases, with 18 bases separating them. The CDR3 runs 15 residues. Germline-derived CDR1 and CDR2 are SGHTA and FQGNSA. This CDR3 reads CASSSMGQGGEPQHF. The CDR3, as DNA: TGTGCCAGCAGCTCAATGGGGCAGGGAGGGGAGCCCCAGCATTTT.

About this clone: Relative to the germline gene, one junction end is altered; a read error may explain this. V and J are TRBV5-1 and TRBJ2-5; no clear D. The CDR3 totals 18 residues. Germline values: CDR1 SGHRS, CDR2 YFSETQ. The CDR3 spells CASNLGLVNLLGEETQYF. The DNA of the CDR3 is TGCGCCAGCAACTTGGGATTGGTCAACCTTCTTGGGGAAGAGACCCAGTACTTC.

The V gene is TRBV7-3, the J gene TRBJ2-2; D remains ambiguous. The CDR3 spans 14 residues. V lost 0 bases, J lost 8 bases, and 10 bases lay in between. Germline V gives CDR1 SGHTA, CDR2 FQGTGA. The CDR3 spells CASSLTDVAGELFF. CDR3 sequence (DNA): TGTGCCAGCAGCTTAACAGATGTAGCAGGGGAGCTGTTTTTT.

This clone was picked up a small number of times. The chain employs TRBV5-5 and TRBJ2-7, with TRBD1 matching over 8 bases. Germline CDR1 SGHKS, CDR2 YYEKEE (reference sequence). The trim removed 2 bases at V and 7 bases at J, leaving 11 bases unmatched. This CDR3 spans 15 amino acids. CDR3 sequence reads: CASSLNPGQALEQYF. CDR3 nucleotides: TGTGCCAGCAGCTTAAACCCGGGACAGGCCTTGGAGCAGTACTTC.

Comment on this clone: The sample holds other DNA sequences that translate to the same CDR3. The chain has TRBV4-1 and TRBJ1-5, with no clear D. Trimming removed 1 base at V and 0 bases at J, with 7 bases between. The CDR3 is 15 amino acids. Germline assignment: CDR1 MGHRA and CDR2 YSYEKL. CDR3 amino acids: CASSQVPGSNQPQHF. The CDR3 DNA is TGCGCCAGCAGCCAAGTGCCAGGTAGCAATCAGCCCCAGCATTTT.

V and J are TRBV27 and TRBJ1-3; the match to TRBD1 covers 11 bases. The V segment lost 5 bases and the J segment 0 bases; nucleotides outside the gene matches: 3. From germline, CDR1 is MNHEY and CDR2 SMNVEV (reference sequence). The CDR3 runs 16 residues. CDR3 nucleotides: TGTGCCAGCAGTCGGGACAGGGGGACCTCTGGAAACACCATATATTTT. Amino acid sequence: CASSRDRGTSGNTIYF.

This chain links TRBV7-2 with TRBJ1-1; D gene uncertain. Trimming stripped 6 bases from V and 8 bases from J, with 13 bases between. CDR1 and CDR2 (germline): SGHTA, FQGNSA. The length of the CDR3 is 12 residues. CDR3 in amino acids: CASRNGQVEAFF. CDR3 DNA sequence: TGTGCCAGCAGGAATGGTCAAGTGGAAGCTTTCTTT. Combining the CDR3 with reference TRBV7-2 and TRBJ1-1 gives the whole variable domain GAGVSQSPSNKVTEKGKDVELRCDPISGHTALYWYRQSLGQGLEFLIYFQGNSAPDKSGLPSDRFSAERTGGSVSTLTIQRTQQEDSAVYLCASRNGQVEAFFGQGTRLTVV.

V usage is TRBV7-8 and J usage is TRBJ2-2; tentative D call: TRBD1 (5 bases). Trimming removed 6 bases from V and 2 bases from J, with 19 bases in between. CDR3 length equals 17 residues. CDR1 and CDR2 from the germline V gene are SGHVS and FQNEAQ. The CDR3: CASSPNRFTRNTGELFF. The CDR3 nucleotides are TGTGCCAGCAGTCCAAACAGGTTCACCAGAAACACCGGGGAGCTGTTTTTT.

The chain recombines TRBV6-5 with TRBJ2-7; 8 bases map to TRBD2. V was pared by 1 base and J by 2 bases, with 4 bases of the junction left unmatched. The CDR3 has 15 residues. Germline lookup yields CDR1 MNHEY and CDR2 SVGAGI. In nucleotides, the CDR3 is TGTGCCAGCAGTTACTATGTCGGGGGGGCCTACGAGCAGTACTTC. Amino acids: CASSYYVGGAYEQYF.

The chain joins TRBV28 to TRBJ2-2, with D perhaps TRBD2 (6 bases). The length of the CDR3 is 15 residues. Trimming removed 6 bases at V and 8 bases at J, with 19 bases between. CDR1 is MDHEN and CDR2 is SYDVKM in the germline V gene. The CDR3 DNA is TGTGCCAGCAGCTCGACAATAGCGGCCGGGGGGGAGCTGTTTTTT. Amino acids: CASSSTIAAGGELFF.

The V gene is TRBV30, the J gene TRBJ1-6; no clear D. V was cut by 0 bases and J by 11 bases, with 17 bases left in between. Germline CDR1 and CDR2: GTSNPN and SVGIG (reference sequence). This CDR3 comprises 15 residues. The CDR3 region has the DNA TGTGCCTGGAGTGTCGATGGCCCTATGATGGCACCCCTCCACTTT. Translating gives CAWSVDGPMMAPLHF.

The genes are TRBV27 and TRBJ1-5, with a possible D match to TRBD1 (5 bases). The CDR3 is 17 residues long. V was cut by 6 bases and J by 0 bases, with 18 bases left in between. Per the germline V gene, CDR1 is MNHEY and CDR2 is SMNVEV (reference sequence). DNA for the CDR3: TGTGCCAGCAGCCCAAGGGGAATCCGGGATAGCAATCAGCCCCAGCATTTT. Translated, it gives CASSPRGIRDSNQPQHF.

The V gene is TRBV3-1 (or the pseudogene TRBV3-2), the J gene TRBJ2-2, with no clear D. The CDR3 is 12 amino acids. The germline gives CDR1 LGHDT, CDR2 YNNKEL (reference sequence). The V gene lost 4 bases and the J gene lost 6 bases, with 6 bases spanning the gap. CDR3 in amino acids: CASSLRAGELFF. The CDR3 DNA sequence: TGTGCCAGCAGCCTGAGAGCCGGGGAGCTGTTTTTT.

This chain connects TRBV7-6 to TRBJ2-3; 8 nucleotides agree with TRBD1. Germline CDR1 is SGHVS and CDR2 is FNYEAQ. Trimming removed 4 bases from V and 6 bases from J; junction bases left unmatched: 9. The CDR3 contains 15 residues. The CDR3 spells CASSSRTGRSDTQYF. Here the CDR3 DNA reads TGTGCCAGCAGCTCCCGGACAGGGCGCTCCGATACGCAGTATTTT.

This sequence joins TRBV28 and TRBJ1-5, with D unclear. CDR3 length equals 13 residues. With 6 bases removed from V and 4 bases from J, the gap between germline ends came to 10 bases. The germline V gene has CDR1 MDHEN and CDR2 SYDVKM. CDR3 sequence reads: CASSRNRNQPQHF. DNA for the CDR3: TGTGCCAGCAGCCGTAACAGAAATCAGCCCCAGCATTTT.

As to this clone: At the DNA level, this CDR3 is encoded by other sequences in the same sample as well. The chain couples TRBV7-2 to TRBJ2-1; D gene unclear. Germline CDR1 SGHTA, CDR2 FQGNSA. This CDR3 has 17 amino acids. V dropped 1 base and J dropped 0 bases, with 13 bases sitting between them. CDR3 sequence: CASSLGGGVSSYNEQFF. For the CDR3, the DNA is TGTGCCAGCAGCTTAGGCGGTGGAGTCAGCTCCTACAATGAGCAGTTCTTC.

V usage is TRBV9 and J usage is TRBJ2-3; 8 positions agree with TRBD1. V gave up 0 bases and J gave up 6 bases; unmatched junction bases: 9. Germline-derived CDR1 and CDR2 are SGDLS and YYNGEE. The CDR3 has 16 residues. The CDR3 coding sequence is TGTGCCAGCAGCGTAGTCGGGCAGGGGGCATCGGATACGCAGTATTTT. Translating it yields CASSVVGQGASDTQYF.

The chain combines TRBV9 with TRBJ1-1, with no clear D. Trimming removed 1 base from V and 3 bases from J, with 10 bases in between. Germline-derived CDR1 and CDR2 are SGDLS and YYNGEE. This CDR3 has 14 amino acids. The CDR3 protein is CASSVIPGDTEAFF. CDR3 DNA: TGTGCCAGCAGCGTAATTCCAGGTGACACTGAAGCTTTCTTT.

This chain links TRBV2 with TRBJ2-1, with D uncertain. This CDR3 comprises 16 residues. Germline V gene data show CDR1 as SNHLY and CDR2 as FYNNEI. V gave up 4 bases and J gave up 11 bases, with 24 bases separating them. The CDR3 loop is CASSARSETPKYKQFF. CDR3 coding DNA: TGTGCCAGCAGTGCCCGGTCGGAAACTCCCAAGTACAAGCAGTTCTTC.

The chain has TRBV3-1 (or the pseudogene TRBV3-2) and TRBJ2-3, with D possibly being TRBD2 (5 bases). CDR1 and CDR2 from the germline V gene are LGHDT and YNNKEL (reference sequence). Trimming cost V 0 bases and J 2 bases, with 15 bases left between them. The CDR3 runs 17 residues. The CDR3 bases are TGTGCCAGCAGCCAAGATTCAGCGGAAGGCGTCACAGATACGCAGTATTTT. Translated: CASSQDSAEGVTDTQYF.

This sequence joins TRBV5-4 and TRBJ2-2; maybe TRBD1 (5 bases). The CDR3 extends over 14 amino acids. The germline gives CDR1 SGHNT, CDR2 YYREEE (reference sequence). V gave up 4 bases and J gave up 4 bases, with 11 bases separating them. The DNA of the CDR3 is TGTGCCAGCAGCGCTGACAGTGTCACCGGGGAGCTGTTTTTT. Residues: CASSADSVTGELFF.

The chain carries TRBV6-2 or TRBV6-3 and TRBJ2-3; D is perhaps TRBD2 (6 bases). Trimming shortened V by 5 bases and J by 7 bases, and 10 bases separated the two germline ends. This CDR3 comprises 12 residues. Germline loops: CDR1 MNHEY, CDR2 SVGEGT. The CDR3 here is CASSPGTYTQYF. CDR3 bases: TGTGCCAGCAGTCCCGGGACTTATACGCAGTATTTT.

This rearrangement joins TRBV7-2 to TRBJ2-2, with 7 nucleotides matching TRBD1. After removal of 5 bases from V and 6 bases from J, the junction contained 6 bases not matched to a gene. The CDR3 contains 14 residues. Germline values: CDR1 SGHTA, CDR2 FQGNSA. The DNA of the CDR3 is TGTGCCAGCAGCCGGGACAGTACCCCCGGGGAGCTGTTTTTT. This sequence encodes CASSRDSTPGELFF. Looking up the rest from reference TRBV7-2 and TRBJ2-2 gives the full variable domain: GAGVSQSPSNKVTEKGKDVELRCDPISGHTALYWYRQSLGQGLEFLIYFQGNSAPDKSGLPSDRFSAERTGGSVSTLTIQRTQQEDSAVYLCASSRDSTPGELFFGEGSRLTVL.

The V and J genes are TRBV7-9 and TRBJ2-2; TRBD2 agrees at 14 bases. The V segment lost 1 base and the J segment 6 bases; nucleotides outside the gene matches: 4. This CDR3 comprises 17 residues. CDR1 and CDR2 from the germline V gene are SEHNR and FQNEAQ (reference sequence). The DNA for the CDR3 is TGTGCCAGCAGCTTAGAAGGACTAGCGGGAGGTCCCGGGGAGCTGTTTTTT. Translation gives CASSLEGLAGGPGELFF.

The sample holds a few counts of this clone. The genes are TRBV19 and TRBJ2-7, with 12 bases fitting TRBD2. This CDR3 region has 14 residues. V gave up 7 bases and J gave up 0 bases; unmatched junction bases: 1. In germline, CDR1 is LNHDA, CDR2 SQIVND (reference sequence). This CDR3 reads CASKTSGSSYEQYF. CDR3 coding DNA: TGTGCCAGTAAGACTAGCGGGAGCTCCTACGAGCAGTACTTC.